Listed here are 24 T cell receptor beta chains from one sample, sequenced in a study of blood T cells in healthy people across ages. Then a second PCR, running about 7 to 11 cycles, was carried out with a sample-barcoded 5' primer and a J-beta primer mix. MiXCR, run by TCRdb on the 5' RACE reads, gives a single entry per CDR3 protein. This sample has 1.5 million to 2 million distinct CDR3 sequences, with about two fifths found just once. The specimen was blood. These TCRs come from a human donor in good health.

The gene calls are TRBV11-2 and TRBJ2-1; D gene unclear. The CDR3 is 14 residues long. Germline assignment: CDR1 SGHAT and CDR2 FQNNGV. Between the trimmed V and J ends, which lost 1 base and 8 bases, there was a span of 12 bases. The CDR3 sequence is CASSLGAAEYEQFF. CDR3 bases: TGTGCCAGCAGCTTAGGGGCCGCAGAATATGAGCAGTTCTTC.

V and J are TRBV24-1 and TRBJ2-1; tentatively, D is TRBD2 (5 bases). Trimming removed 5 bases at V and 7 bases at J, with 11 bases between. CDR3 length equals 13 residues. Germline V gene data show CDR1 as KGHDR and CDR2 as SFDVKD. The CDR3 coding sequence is TGTGCCACCAGTGTGGAGGTTTCGAATGAGCAGTTCTTC. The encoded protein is CATSVEVSNEQFF.

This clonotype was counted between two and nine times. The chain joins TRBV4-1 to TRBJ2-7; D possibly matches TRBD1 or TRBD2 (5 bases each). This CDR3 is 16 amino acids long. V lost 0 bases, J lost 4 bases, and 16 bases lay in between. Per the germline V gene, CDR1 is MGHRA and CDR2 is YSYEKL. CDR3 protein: CASSQDTTTGLYEQYF. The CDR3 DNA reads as TGCGCCAGCAGCCAAGATACCACGACGGGGCTGTACGAGCAGTACTTC.

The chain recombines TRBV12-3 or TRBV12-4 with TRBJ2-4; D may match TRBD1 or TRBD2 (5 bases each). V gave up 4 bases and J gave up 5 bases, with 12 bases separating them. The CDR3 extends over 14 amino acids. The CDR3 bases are TGTGCCAGCAGTTCCCCCGGGGACCAAAACATTCAGTACTTC. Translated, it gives CASSSPGDQNIQYF.

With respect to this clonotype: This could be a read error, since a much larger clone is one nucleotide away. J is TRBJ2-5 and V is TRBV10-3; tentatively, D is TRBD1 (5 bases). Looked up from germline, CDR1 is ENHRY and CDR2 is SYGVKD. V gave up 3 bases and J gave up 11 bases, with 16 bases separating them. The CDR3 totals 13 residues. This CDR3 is CAISDRVSYKQYF. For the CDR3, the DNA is TGTGCCATCAGTGACAGGGTTAGTTACAAGCAGTACTTC.

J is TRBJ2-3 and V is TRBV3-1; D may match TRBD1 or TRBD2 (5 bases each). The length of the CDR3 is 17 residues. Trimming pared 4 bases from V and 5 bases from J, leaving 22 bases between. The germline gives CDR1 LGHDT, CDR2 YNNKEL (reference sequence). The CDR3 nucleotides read TGTGCCAGCAGCCCGTCTCTTCAGAGGGGCGCGGGAGATACGCAGTATTTT. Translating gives CASSPSLQRGAGDTQYF.

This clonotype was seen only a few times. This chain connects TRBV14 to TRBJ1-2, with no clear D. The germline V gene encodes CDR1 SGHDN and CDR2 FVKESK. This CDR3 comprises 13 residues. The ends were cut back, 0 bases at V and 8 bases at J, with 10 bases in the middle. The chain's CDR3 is CASSQDLDRGYTF. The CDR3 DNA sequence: TGTGCCAGCAGCCAAGACCTCGATCGGGGCTACACCTTC.

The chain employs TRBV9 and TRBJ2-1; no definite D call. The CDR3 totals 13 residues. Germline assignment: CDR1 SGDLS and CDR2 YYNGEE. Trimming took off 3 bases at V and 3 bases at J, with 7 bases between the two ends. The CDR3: CASSGQNYNEQFF. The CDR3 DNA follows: TGTGCCAGCAGCGGACAAAACTACAATGAGCAGTTCTTC. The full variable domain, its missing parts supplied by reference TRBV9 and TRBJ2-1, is DSGVTQTPKHLITATGQRVTLRCSPRSGDLSVYWYQQSLDQGLQFLIQYYNGEERAKGNILERFSAQQFPDLHSELNLSSLELGDSALYFCASSGQNYNEQFFGPGTRLTVL.

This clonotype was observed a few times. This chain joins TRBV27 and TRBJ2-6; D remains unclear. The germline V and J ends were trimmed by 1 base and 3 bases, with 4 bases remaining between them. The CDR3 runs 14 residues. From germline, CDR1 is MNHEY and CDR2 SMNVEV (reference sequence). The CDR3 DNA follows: TGTGCCAGCAGTTTATTTGGTGGGGCCAACGTCCTGACTTTC. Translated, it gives CASSLFGGANVLTF.

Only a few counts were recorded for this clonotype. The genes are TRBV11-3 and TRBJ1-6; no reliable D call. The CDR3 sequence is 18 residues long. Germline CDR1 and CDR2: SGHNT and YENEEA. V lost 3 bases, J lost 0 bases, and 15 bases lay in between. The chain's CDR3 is CASSLEGPYRSYNSPLHF. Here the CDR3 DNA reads TGTGCCAGCAGCTTGGAAGGTCCATACCGCTCCTATAATTCACCCCTCCACTTT.

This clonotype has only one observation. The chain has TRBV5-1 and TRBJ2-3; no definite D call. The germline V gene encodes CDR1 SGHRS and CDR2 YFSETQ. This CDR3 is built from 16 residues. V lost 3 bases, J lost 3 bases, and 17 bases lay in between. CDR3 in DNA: TGCGCCAGCAGCTCAGGACGGTTAGGATCGACAGATACGCAGTATTTT. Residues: CASSSGRLGSTDTQYF.

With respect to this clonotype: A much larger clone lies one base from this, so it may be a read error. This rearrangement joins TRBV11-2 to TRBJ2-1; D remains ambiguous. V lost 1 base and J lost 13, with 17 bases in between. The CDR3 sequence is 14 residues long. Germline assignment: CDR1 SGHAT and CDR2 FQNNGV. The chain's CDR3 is CASSLGQIQETQFF. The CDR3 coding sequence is TGTGCCAGCAGCTTAGGGCAGATCCAAGAGACCCAGTTCTTC.

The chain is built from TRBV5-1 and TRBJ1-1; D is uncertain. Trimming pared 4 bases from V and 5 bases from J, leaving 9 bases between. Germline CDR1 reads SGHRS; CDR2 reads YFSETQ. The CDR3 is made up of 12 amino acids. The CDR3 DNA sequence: TGCGCCAGCAGCCTACCGACTACTGAAGCTTTCTTT. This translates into CASSLPTTEAFF.

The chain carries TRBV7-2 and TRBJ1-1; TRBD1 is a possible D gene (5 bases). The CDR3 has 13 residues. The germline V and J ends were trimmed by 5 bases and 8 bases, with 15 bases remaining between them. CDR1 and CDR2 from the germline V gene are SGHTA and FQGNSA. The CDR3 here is CASSLGTFREAFF. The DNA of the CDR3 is TGTGCCAGCAGCCTGGGGACCTTTCGCGAAGCTTTCTTT.

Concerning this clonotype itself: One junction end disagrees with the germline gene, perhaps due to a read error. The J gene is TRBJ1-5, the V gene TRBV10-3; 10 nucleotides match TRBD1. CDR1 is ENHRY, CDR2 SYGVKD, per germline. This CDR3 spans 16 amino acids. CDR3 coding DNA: TGTGCCATCAGTGAGTCGAGGACAGGGGGTAATCGGCCCCAGCATTTT. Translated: CAISESRTGGNRPQHF.

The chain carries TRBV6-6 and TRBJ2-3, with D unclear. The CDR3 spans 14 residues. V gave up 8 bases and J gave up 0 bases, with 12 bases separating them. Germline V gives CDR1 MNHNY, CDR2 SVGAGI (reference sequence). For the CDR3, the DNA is TGTGCCAGCGGGTTACTCCACAGCACAGATACGCAGTATTTT. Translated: CASGLLHSTDTQYF.

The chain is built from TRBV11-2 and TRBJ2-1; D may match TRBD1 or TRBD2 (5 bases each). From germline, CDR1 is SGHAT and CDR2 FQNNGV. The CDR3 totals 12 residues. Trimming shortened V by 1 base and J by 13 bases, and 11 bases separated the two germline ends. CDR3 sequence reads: CASSLAGTGQFF. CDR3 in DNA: TGTGCCAGCAGCTTAGCTGGGACGGGACAGTTCTTC.

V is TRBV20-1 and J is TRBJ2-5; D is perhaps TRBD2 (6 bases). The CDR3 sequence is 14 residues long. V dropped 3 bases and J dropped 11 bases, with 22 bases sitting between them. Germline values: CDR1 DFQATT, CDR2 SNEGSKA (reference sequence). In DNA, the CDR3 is TGCAGTGCTAGTTCGGGGGTTCGTTTCTGGGAGCAGTACTTC. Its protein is CSASSGVRFWEQYF.

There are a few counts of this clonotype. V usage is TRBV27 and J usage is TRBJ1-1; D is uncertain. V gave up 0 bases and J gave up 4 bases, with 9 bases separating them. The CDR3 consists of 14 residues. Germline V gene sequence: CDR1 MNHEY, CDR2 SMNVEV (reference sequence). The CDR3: CASSLSRASTEAFF. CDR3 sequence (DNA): TGTGCCAGCAGTTTATCGAGGGCAAGCACTGAAGCTTTCTTT.

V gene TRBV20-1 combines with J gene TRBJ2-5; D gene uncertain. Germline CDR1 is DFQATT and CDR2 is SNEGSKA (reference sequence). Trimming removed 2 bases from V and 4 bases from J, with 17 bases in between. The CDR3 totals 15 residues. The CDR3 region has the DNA TGCAGTGCTAGAAGGTCCGGGTTGGTGGGAGAGACCCAGTACTTC. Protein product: CSARRSGLVGETQYF.

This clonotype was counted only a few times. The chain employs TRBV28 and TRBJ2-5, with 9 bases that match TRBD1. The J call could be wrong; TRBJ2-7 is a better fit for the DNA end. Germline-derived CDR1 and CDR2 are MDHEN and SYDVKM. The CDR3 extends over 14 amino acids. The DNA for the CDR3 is TGTGCCAGCAGGACCGGGACAGGGCGCGACGAGCAGTACTTC. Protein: CASRTGTGRDEQYF.

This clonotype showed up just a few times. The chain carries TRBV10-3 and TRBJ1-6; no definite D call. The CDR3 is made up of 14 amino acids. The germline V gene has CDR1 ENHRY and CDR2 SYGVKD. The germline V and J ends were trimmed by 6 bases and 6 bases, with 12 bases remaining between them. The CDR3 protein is CAISPAGGNSPLHF. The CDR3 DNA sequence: TGTGCCATCAGCCCAGCCGGCGGTAATTCACCCCTCCACTTT.

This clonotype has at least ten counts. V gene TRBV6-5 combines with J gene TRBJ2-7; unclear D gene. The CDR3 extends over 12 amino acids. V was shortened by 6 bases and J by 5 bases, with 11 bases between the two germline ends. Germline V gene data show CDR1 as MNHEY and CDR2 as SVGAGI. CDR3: CASRTSSDEQYF. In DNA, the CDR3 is TGTGCCAGCAGGACATCAAGCGACGAGCAGTACTTC.

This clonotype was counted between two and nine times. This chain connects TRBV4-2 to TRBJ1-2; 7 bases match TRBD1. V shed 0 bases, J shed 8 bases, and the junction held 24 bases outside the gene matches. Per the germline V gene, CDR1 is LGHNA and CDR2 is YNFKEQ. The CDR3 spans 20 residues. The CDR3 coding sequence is TGTGCCAGCAGCCAAGACCCCAATAAATTAGACAGGGCAAAATCGTGGGGCTACACCTTC. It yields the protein CASSQDPNKLDRAKSWGYTF.